This is a list of T cell receptor beta chains from one sample in a study of blood T cells in healthy people across ages. TCRdb independently ran MiXCR on the 5' RACE reads; one entry per CDR3 protein. The sample contains about 930,000 distinct CDR3 sequences, roughly 29% of which appear only once. The same sample was also used in a study of T cells of mothers and their children.

Input material: blood. The receptors were sampled from a woman aged 40 to 55 in good health. Both conserved end residues are part of each CDR3.

V,CDR3
TRBV7-9,CASSLVGSSYEQYF
TRBV30,CAWSGGAADTQYF
TRBV5-1,CASSRTGQGANEQFF
TRBV30,CAWTSGTGNYGYTF
TRBV27,CASSYGGPSEQYF
TRBV20-1,CSARGEGLGGLDEQFF
TRBV20-1,CSARVDGSGANVLTF
TRBV7-3,CASSLGQLGHEQFF
TRBV7-9,CASSLTAAAEQYF
TRBV5-1,CASSIRDTQETRYF
TRBV7-2,CASSPAKYAGYGYTF
TRBV20-1,CSARDLGTGPTEAFF
TRBV7-9,CASSFEGRGYNEQFF
TRBV14,CASSQDPPGGTNEKLFF
TRBV20-1,CSATQGGFSNQPQHF
TRBV7-9,CANTPLAPGYEQYF
TRBV4-3,CASSQPTGWGNTEAFF
TRBV20-1,CSAITWTSYEQYF
TRBV27,CASSFGTGNMDEQYF
TRBV7-2,CASSFIHGGRQPQHF
TRBV20-1,CSARGGLDQPQHF
TRBV29-1,CSVVAKGVYEQYF